Shown below are 17 T cell receptor beta chains from a single sample sequenced in a study of early T cells in non-severe SARS-CoV-2 infection. TCRdb re-analysed the 5' RACE reads in MiXCR, keeping a single row per CDR3 protein. This sample has tens of thousands of distinct CDR3 sequences, with around 15% found just once. Sequencing was done on a sample of whole blood. The receptors stem from an adult who was a healthcare worker with PCR-confirmed SARS-CoV-2 infection or an uninfected control (not recorded which).

This rearrangement joins TRBV3-1 to TRBJ2-1; 7 nucleotides match TRBD1. The CDR3 extends over 13 amino acids. After removal of 4 bases from V and 6 bases from J, the junction contained 3 bases not matched to a gene. The V gene's germline CDR1 is LGHDT and CDR2 YNNKEL (reference sequence). CDR3 loop: CASSRRDSNEQFF. CDR3 in DNA: TGTGCCAGCAGCCGACGGGACAGCAATGAGCAGTTCTTC.

This rearrangement joins TRBV29-1 to TRBJ2-3; D gene ambiguous. This CDR3 has 10 amino acids. V gave up 4 bases and J gave up 6 bases, with 5 bases separating them. Germline CDR1 and CDR2: SQVTM and ANQGSEA. CDR3 DNA sequence: TGCAGCGTTGGCTACGATACGCAGTATTTT. Translated: CSVGYDTQYF.

V usage is TRBV2 and J usage is TRBJ2-7; D uncertain. The CDR3 totals 11 residues. Trimming removed 6 bases at V and 2 bases at J, with 5 bases between. Germline loops: CDR1 SNHLY, CDR2 FYNNEI. For the CDR3, the DNA is TGTGCCAGCAGGTATGCCTACGAGCAGTACTTC. Translation gives CASRYAYEQYF. The variable domain in full, completed from reference TRBV2 and TRBJ2-7, reads EPEVTQTPSHQVTQMGQEVILRCVPISNHLYFYWYRQILGQKVEFLVSFYNNEISEKSEIFDDQFSVERPDGSNFTLKIRSTKLEDSAMYFCASRYAYEQYFGPGTRLTVT.

The chain is built from TRBV20-1 and TRBJ1-1; TRBD1 is a possible D gene (6 bases). Per the germline V gene, CDR1 is DFQATT and CDR2 is SNEGSKA (reference sequence). The CDR3 is 15 amino acids. Trimming cost V 3 bases and J 10 bases, with 24 bases left between them. CDR3 residues: CSASRAGLGHRGAFF. The CDR3 nucleotides read TGCAGTGCTAGCCGAGCTGGTTTGGGACACCGGGGAGCTTTCTTT.

This clonotype has just a few counts. The rearrangement links TRBV6-5 to TRBJ2-1, with D perhaps matching TRBD2 (6 bases). The V gene's germline CDR1 is MNHEY and CDR2 SVGAGI. The CDR3 length is 14 residues. Trimming shortened V by 6 bases and J by 6 bases, and 15 bases separated the two germline ends. For the CDR3, the DNA is TGTGCCAGCAGGCCCCGACTAGGATTCAATGAGCAGTTCTTC. Protein sequence: CASRPRLGFNEQFF.

This clonotype has a handful of counts. V gene TRBV29-1 combines with J gene TRBJ2-3; D is uncertain. Per germline, CDR1 SQVTM and CDR2 ANQGSEA. The CDR3 totals 14 residues. V shed 4 bases and J shed 2 bases, with 13 bases lying between them. CDR3 in amino acids: CSVASGLNTDTQYF. In nucleotides, the CDR3 is TGCAGCGTTGCCTCGGGTTTGAACACAGATACGCAGTATTTT.

The chain recombines TRBV5-1 with TRBJ2-7; D unclear. Germline V lookup: CDR1 SGHRS, CDR2 YFSETQ. The CDR3 consists of 12 residues. V was cut by 0 bases and J by 7 bases, with 8 bases left in between. The CDR3 loop is CASSLGLREQYF. CDR3 in DNA: TGCGCCAGCAGCTTGGGCCTTAGGGAGCAGTACTTC.

This clonotype was detected ten times or more. This chain's CDR3 is CASRATGTGSPEAFF. The CDR3 region has the DNA TGTGCCAGCAGAGCTACCGGGACAGGGTCTCCTGAAGCTTTCTTT. V and J are TRBV7-9 and TRBJ1-1; 9 bases align to TRBD1. V dropped 6 bases and J dropped 6; count of bases not matched to a gene: 11. Germline V CDR1 and CDR2: SEHNR, FQNEAQ (reference sequence). The CDR3 extends over 15 amino acids.

This clonotype turned up a few times. The chain has TRBV7-9 and TRBJ2-5, with D perhaps given as TRBD1 or TRBD2 (5 bases each). The CDR3 length is 15 residues. CDR1 and CDR2 (germline): SEHNR, FQNEAQ (reference sequence). Trimming removed 5 bases at V and 0 bases at J, with 13 bases between. Here the CDR3 DNA reads TGTGCCAGCAGCCTCGGGACCTCGTACCAAGAGACCCAGTACTTC. Translation gives CASSLGTSYQETQYF.

This clonotype was detected a few times. The V gene is TRBV7-9, the J gene TRBJ1-2, with D tentatively TRBD1 (6 bases). This CDR3 spans 15 amino acids. V lost 6 bases, J lost 10 bases, and 24 bases lay in between. In germline, CDR1 is SEHNR, CDR2 FQNEAQ (reference sequence). DNA of the CDR3: TGTGCCAGCAGAGAAACTCGACAGGTCCCGACAGACTACACCTTC. Protein: CASRETRQVPTDYTF.

This clonotype appeared many times. The CDR3 region has the DNA TGTGCCAGCAGTTGGGGACTAGCGGGGGACAATGAGCAGTTCTTC. Translated: CASSWGLAGDNEQFF. J is TRBJ2-1 and V is TRBV12-3 or TRBV12-4, with 14 positions matching TRBD2. The CDR3 length is 15 residues. After removal of 4 bases from V and 5 bases from J, the junction contained 1 base not matched to a gene.

There are a few counts of this clonotype. The rearrangement uses TRBV29-1 and TRBJ1-4; 7 bases are shared with TRBD1. Germline V CDR1 and CDR2: SQVTM, ANQGSEA. The CDR3 sequence is 14 residues long. V lost 5 bases and J lost 5; bases outside the gene matches: 8. For the CDR3, the DNA is TGCAGCGTTACGATTACAGGGGAAAATGAAAAACTGTTTTTT. Translated, it gives CSVTITGENEKLFF.

This clonotype was observed a handful of times. J is TRBJ2-3 and V is TRBV12-5; 11 bases are shared with TRBD2. The CDR3 runs to 15 residues. The J segment lost 3 bases and the V segment lost 5 bases, leaving 4 bases of the junction unmatched. The germline V gene has CDR1 LGHNT and CDR2 FRNRAP. For the CDR3, the DNA is TGTGCTAGTGGTCCGGGACTAGCGGAGACAGATACGCAGTATTTT. It translates to CASGPGLAETDTQYF.

This clonotype was detected ten times or more. The chain combines TRBV11-2 with TRBJ2-7; D is ambiguous. The CDR3 has 16 amino acids. Trimming removed 1 base from V and 0 bases from J, with 13 bases in between. Germline V gene lookup returns CDR1 SGHAT and CDR2 FQNNGV. CDR3 DNA: TGTGCCAGCAGCTTAGTAATAGGGCCTAGCTCCTACGAGCAGTACTTC. Translated, it gives CASSLVIGPSSYEQYF.

This clonotype was seen a few times. This rearrangement joins TRBV12-3 or TRBV12-4 to TRBJ2-7; D may match TRBD1 or TRBD2 (5 bases each). V was trimmed by 6 bases and J by 5 bases, leaving 20 bases between them. This CDR3 region has 15 residues. Here the CDR3 reads CASSPGAGSRHEQYF. DNA of the CDR3: TGTGCCAGCAGCCCTGGGGCAGGGAGTCGCCACGAGCAGTACTTC.

The J gene is TRBJ2-5, the V gene TRBV24-1; 9 nucleotides line up with TRBD1. This CDR3 is built from 12 residues. J lost 7 bases, V lost 10 bases, and 6 bases had no gene match. Germline CDR1 is KGHDR and CDR2 is SFDVKD. The CDR3 DNA is TGTGCCACGGGGGACAGGGTGGGGACCCAGTACTTC. Translation: CATGDRVGTQYF.

In this sample, this clonotype turned up many times. This chain links TRBV4-1 with TRBJ2-1; TRBD2 matches at 7 bases. Germline CDR1 is MGHRA and CDR2 is YSYEKL. J lost 7 bases, V lost 6 bases, and 15 bases had no gene match. CDR3 size: 16 residues. The CDR3 DNA reads as TGCGCCAGCAGTCCCTCCGTACGGGGAGGGATTAATGAGCAGTTCTTC. As protein: CASSPSVRGGINEQFF.